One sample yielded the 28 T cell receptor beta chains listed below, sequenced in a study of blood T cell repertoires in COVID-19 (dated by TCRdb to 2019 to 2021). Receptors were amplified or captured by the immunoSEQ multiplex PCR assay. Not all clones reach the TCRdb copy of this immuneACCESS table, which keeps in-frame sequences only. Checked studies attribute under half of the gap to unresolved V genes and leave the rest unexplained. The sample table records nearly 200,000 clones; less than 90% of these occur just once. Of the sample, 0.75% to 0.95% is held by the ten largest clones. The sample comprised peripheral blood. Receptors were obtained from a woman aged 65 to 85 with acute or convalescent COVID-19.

The CDR3 region has the DNA TGTGCCAGCAGTGCGGAGGGGAGCACTGAAGCTTTCTTT. Protein product: CASSAEGSTEAFF. The chain carries TRBV2 and TRBJ1-1, with D possibly being TRBD1 (5 bases). Germline V gene lookup returns CDR1 SNHLY and CDR2 FYNNEI. The CDR3 is 13 residues long. The V end was cut by 4 bases, the J end by 4 bases, with 10 bases between.

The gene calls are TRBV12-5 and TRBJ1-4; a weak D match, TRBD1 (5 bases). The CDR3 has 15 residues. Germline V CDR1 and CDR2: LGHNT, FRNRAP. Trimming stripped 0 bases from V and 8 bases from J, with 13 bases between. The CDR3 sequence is CASGLVQRGTEKLFF. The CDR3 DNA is TGTGCTAGTGGTTTGGTACAGCGGGGCACAGAAAAACTGTTTTTT.

The chain's CDR3 is CASSQEGAGGTQYF. The CDR3 DNA follows: TGTGCCAGCAGCCAAGAAGGGGCGGGGGGTACGCAGTATTTT. V and J are TRBV3-1 (or the pseudogene TRBV3-2) and TRBJ2-3; 8 bases are shared with TRBD2. The CDR3 contains 14 residues. Germline assignment: CDR1 LGHDT and CDR2 YNNKEL (reference sequence). Trimming at V came to 0 bases and at J to 8 bases, leaving 4 bases not matched to a gene.

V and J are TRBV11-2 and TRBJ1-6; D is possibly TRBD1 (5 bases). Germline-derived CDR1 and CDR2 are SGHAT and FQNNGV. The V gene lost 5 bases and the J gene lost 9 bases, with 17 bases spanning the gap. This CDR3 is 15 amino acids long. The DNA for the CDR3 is TGTGCCAGCAGCCCGGGGCGGGGCGGGGGTTCACCCCTCCACTTT. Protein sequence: CASSPGRGGGSPLHF.

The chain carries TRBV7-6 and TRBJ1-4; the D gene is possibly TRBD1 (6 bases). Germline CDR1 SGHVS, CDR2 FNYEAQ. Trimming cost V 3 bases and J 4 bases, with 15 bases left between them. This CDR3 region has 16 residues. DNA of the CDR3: TGTGCCAGCAGCTTCGGGGTACAGGGCTTTAATGAAAAACTGTTTTTT. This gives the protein CASSFGVQGFNEKLFF.

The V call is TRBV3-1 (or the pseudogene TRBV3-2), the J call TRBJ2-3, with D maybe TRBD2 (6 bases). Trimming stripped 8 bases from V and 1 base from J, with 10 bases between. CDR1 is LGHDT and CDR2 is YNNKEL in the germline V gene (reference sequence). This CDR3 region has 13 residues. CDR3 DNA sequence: TGTGCCAGCTTGAAGCGGGGCACAGATACGCAGTATTTT. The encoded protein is CASLKRGTDTQYF.

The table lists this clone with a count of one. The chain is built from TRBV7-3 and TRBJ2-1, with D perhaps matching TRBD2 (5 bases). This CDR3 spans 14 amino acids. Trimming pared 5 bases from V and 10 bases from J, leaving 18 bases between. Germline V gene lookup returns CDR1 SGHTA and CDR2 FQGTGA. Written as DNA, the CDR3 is TGTGCCAGCAGCAAAAACGTGAGGGCAGAGGAGCAGTTCTTC. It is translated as CASSKNVRAEEQFF.

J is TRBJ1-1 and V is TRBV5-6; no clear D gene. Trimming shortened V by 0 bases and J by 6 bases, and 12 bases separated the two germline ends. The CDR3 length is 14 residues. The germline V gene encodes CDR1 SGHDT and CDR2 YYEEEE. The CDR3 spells CASSLGGIWAEAFF. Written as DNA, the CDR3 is TGTGCCAGCAGCTTGGGAGGGATCTGGGCTGAAGCTTTCTTT.

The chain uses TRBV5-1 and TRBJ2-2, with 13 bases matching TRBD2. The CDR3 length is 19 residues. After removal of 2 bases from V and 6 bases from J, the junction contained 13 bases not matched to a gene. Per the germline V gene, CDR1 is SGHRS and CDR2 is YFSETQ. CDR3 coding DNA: TGCGCCAGCAGCTTTGTAGGGACTAGCGGGAATAGTGCGGCCGGGGAGCTGTTTTTT. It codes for CASSFVGTSGNSAAGELFF.

Written as DNA, the CDR3 is TGTGCCAGCAGCCTCCGTGAGCTGGCCTACGAGCAGTACTTC. Protein: CASSLRELAYEQYF. The V gene is TRBV28, the J gene TRBJ2-7; no definite D call. Trimming removed 6 bases at V and 2 bases at J, with 14 bases between. CDR3 length: 14 residues. Germline lookup yields CDR1 MDHEN and CDR2 SYDVKM.

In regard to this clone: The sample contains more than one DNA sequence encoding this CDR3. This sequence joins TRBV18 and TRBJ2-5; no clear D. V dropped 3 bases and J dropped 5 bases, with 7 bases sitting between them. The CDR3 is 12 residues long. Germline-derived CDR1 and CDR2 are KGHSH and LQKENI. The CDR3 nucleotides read TGTGCCAGCTCACCGATAGAGGAGACCCAGTACTTC. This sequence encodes CASSPIEETQYF.

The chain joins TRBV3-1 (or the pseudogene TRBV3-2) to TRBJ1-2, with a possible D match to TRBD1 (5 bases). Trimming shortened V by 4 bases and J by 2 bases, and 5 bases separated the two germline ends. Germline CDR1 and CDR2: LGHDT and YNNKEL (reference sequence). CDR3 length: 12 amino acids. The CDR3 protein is CASSRQNYGYTF. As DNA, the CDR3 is TGTGCCAGCAGCCGACAGAACTATGGCTACACCTTC.

CDR3 in amino acids: CSASTGGPDTQYF. DNA of the CDR3: TGCAGTGCTAGTACGGGGGGGCCGGATACGCAGTATTTT. This chain uses TRBV20-1 with TRBJ2-3, with TRBD2 matching 8 bases. The junction had 5 bases not matched to a gene; V was cut back by 3 bases and J by 6 bases. This CDR3 contains 13 residues. Germline V gene data show CDR1 as DFQATT and CDR2 as SNEGSKA (reference sequence).

DNA of the CDR3: TGCAGCGTGTCTCCGCGGACAACTAGCACAGATACGCAGTATTTT. Amino acids: CSVSPRTTSTDTQYF. The gene calls are TRBV29-1 and TRBJ2-3, with D possibly TRBD1 on 5 matching bases. The CDR3 consists of 15 residues. CDR1 is SQVTM, CDR2 ANQGSEA, per germline. Trimming removed 6 bases at V and 0 bases at J, with 16 bases between.

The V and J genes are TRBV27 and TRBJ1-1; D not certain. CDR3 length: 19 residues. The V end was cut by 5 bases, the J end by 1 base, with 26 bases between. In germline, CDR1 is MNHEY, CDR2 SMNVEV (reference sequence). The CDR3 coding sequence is TGTGCCAGCAGTCCAATGAGGTGGGGAGCTGGCTCCGGGAACACTGAAGCTTTCTTT. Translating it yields CASSPMRWGAGSGNTEAFF.

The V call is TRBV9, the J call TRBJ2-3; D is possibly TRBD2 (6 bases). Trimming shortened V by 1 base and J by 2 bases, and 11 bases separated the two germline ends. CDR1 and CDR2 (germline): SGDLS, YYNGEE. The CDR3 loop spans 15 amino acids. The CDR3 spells CASSVPGLVTDTQYF. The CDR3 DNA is TGTGCCAGCAGCGTACCGGGACTCGTCACAGATACGCAGTATTTT.

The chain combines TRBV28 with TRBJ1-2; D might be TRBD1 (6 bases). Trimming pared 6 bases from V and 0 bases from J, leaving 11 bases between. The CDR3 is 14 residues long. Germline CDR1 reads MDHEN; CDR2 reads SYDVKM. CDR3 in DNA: TGTGCCAGCAGGGTAACAGGGACTAACTATGGCTACACCTTC. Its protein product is CASRVTGTNYGYTF.

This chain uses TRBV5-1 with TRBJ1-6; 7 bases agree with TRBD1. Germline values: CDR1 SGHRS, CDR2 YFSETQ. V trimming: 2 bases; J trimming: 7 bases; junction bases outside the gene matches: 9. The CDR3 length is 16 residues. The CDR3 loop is CASSLKTGQSNSPLHF. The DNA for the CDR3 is TGCGCCAGCAGCTTAAAAACGGGACAGTCGAATTCACCCCTCCACTTT.

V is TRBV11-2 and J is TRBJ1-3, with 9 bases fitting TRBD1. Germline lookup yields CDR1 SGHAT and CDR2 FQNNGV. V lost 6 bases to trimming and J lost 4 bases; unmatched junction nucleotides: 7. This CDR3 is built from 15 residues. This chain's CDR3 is CASRRPGQGGNTIYF. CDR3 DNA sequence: TGTGCCAGCAGGCGACCAGGACAGGGGGGAAACACCATATATTTT. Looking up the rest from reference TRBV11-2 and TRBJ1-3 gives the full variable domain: EAGVAQSPRYKIIEKRQSVAFWCNPISGHATLYWYQQILGQGPKLLIQFQNNGVVDDSQLPKDRFSAERLKGVDSTLKIQPAKLEDSAVYLCASRRPGQGGNTIYFGEGSWLTVV.

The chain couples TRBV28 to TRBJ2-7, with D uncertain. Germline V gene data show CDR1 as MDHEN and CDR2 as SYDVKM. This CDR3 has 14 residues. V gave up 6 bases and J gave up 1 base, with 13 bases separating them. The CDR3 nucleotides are TGTGCCAGCAGGGCAGAGCGCGATTCCTACGAGCAGTACTTC. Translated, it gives CASRAERDSYEQYF. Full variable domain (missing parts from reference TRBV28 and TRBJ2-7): DVKVTQSSRYLVKRTGEKVFLECVQDMDHENMFWYRQDPGLGLRLIYFSYDVKMKEKGDIPEGYSVSREKKERFSLILESASTNQTSMYLCASRAERDSYEQYFGPGTRLTVT.

As DNA, the CDR3 is TGTGCCAGCAGCCCCGACAGGAACTCTGGGGCCAACGTCCTGACTTTC. Translating gives CASSPDRNSGANVLTF. V and J are TRBV11-1 and TRBJ2-6; TRBD1 is a possible D gene (6 bases). CDR3 length equals 16 residues. Trimming took off 5 bases at V and 0 bases at J, with 11 bases between the two ends. The germline CDR1 and CDR2 sequences are SGHAT and FQDESV (reference sequence).

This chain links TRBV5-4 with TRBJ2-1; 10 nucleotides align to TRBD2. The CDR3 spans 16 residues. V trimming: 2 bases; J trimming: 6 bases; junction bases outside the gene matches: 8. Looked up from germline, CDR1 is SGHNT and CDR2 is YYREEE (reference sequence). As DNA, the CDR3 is TGTGCCAGCAGCTTAGAGCGGGGGGGCCAAAGCAATGAGCAGTTCTTC. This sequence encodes CASSLERGGQSNEQFF.

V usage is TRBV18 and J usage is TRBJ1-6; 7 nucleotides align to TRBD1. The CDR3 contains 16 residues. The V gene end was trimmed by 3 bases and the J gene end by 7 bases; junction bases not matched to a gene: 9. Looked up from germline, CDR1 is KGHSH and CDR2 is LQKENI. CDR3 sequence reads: CASSPNRQGGNSPLHF. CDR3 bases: TGTGCCAGCTCACCTAACCGACAGGGAGGAAATTCACCCCTCCACTTT. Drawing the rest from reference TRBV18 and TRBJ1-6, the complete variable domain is NAGVMQNPRHLVRRRGQEARLRCSPMKGHSHVYWYRQLPEEGLKFMVYLQKENIIDESGMPKERFSAEFPKEGPSILRIQQVVRGDSAAYFCASSPNRQGGNSPLHFGNGTRLTVT.

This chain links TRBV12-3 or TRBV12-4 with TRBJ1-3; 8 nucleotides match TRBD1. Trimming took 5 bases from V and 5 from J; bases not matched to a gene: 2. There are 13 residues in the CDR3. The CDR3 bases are TGTGCCAGCAGTCGGACAGGGAGAAACACCATATATTTT. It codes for CASSRTGRNTIYF.

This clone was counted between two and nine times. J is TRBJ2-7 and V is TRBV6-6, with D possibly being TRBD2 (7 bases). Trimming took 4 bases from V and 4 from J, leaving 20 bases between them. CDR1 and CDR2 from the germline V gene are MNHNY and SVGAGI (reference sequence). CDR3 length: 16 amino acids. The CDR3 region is CASSSTRGAERYEQYF. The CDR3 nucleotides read TGTGCCAGCAGTTCAACCCGGGGGGCCGAGAGGTACGAGCAGTACTTC.

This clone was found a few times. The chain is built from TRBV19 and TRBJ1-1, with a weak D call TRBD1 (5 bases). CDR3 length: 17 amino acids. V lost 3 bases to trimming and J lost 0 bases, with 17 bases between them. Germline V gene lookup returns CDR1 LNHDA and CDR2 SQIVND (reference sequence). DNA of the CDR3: TGTGCCAGTAGTATGACAGCGGGTCCCCCCTTGAACACTGAAGCTTTCTTT. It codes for CASSMTAGPPLNTEAFF.

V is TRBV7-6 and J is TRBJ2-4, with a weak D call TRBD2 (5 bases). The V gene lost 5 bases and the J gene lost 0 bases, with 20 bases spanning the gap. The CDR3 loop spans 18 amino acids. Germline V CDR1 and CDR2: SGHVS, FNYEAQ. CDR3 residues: CASSPFVPGGLAKNIQYF. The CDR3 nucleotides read TGTGCCAGCAGCCCGTTCGTCCCCGGAGGCCTAGCCAAAAACATTCAGTACTTC.

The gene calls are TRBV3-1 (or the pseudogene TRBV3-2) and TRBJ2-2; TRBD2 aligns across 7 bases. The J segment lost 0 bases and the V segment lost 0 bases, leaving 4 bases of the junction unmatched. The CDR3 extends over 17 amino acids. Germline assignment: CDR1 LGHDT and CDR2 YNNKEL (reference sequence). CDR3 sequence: CASSQDRAGANTGELFF. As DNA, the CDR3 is TGTGCCAGCAGCCAAGATCGGGCGGGGGCGAACACCGGGGAGCTGTTTTTT.